A selection of T cell receptor beta chains follows, all from one sample in a study of T cells in localized non-small cell lung cancer. The table came from immunoSEQ multiplex PCR; TCRdb's copy has only in-frame clones and leaves some out. Found here are 15,000 to 20,000 clones, about 83% of them singletons; the top ten hold 34%. Sample: peripheral blood, taken before any cancer treatment. These receptor sequences come from a male donor aged 60 or over with stage III lung adenocarcinoma. Each CDR3 is given with its conserved first and last residue. The D gene is left open where the match is weak. A row's size may be missing; if present it is once, few, many or a size class.

j_gene: TRBJ2-7
abundance: NA
v_gene: TRBV5-4
d_gene: TRBD1
CDR3aa: CASSPGQGSYEQYF
CDR3nt: TGTGCCAGCAGCCCGGGACAGGGTTCCTACGAGCAGTACTTC

j_gene: TRBJ1-5
abundance: NA
v_gene: TRBV6-5
d_gene: NA
CDR3aa: CASSHGNQPQHF
CDR3nt: TGTGCCAGCAGTCATGGAAATCAGCCCCAGCATTTT

j_gene: TRBJ1-2
abundance: few
v_gene: TRBV19
d_gene: TRBD1
CDR3aa: CASRRTGGGYTF
CDR3nt: TGTGCCAGTAGACGGACAGGGGGCGGCTACACCTTC

j_gene: TRBJ1-1
abundance: NA
v_gene: TRBV7-3
d_gene: NA
CDR3aa: CASSPRPNTEAFF
CDR3nt: TGTGCCAGCAGCCCCCGGCCTAACACTGAAGCTTTCTTT

j_gene: TRBJ1-2
abundance: NA
v_gene: TRBV7-2
d_gene: NA
CDR3aa: CASSPEPLSRGYTF
CDR3nt: TGTGCCAGCAGCCCAGAGCCCCTGTCTAGGGGCTACACCTTC

j_gene: TRBJ1-2
abundance: NA
v_gene: TRBV29-1
d_gene: TRBD1
CDR3aa: CSVGETGYGYTF
CDR3nt: TGCAGCGTGGGAGAGACAGGGTACGGCTACACCTTC

j_gene: TRBJ2-3
abundance: medium-sized
v_gene: TRBV7-6
d_gene: TRBD2
CDR3aa: CASSQSGGAADTQYF
CDR3nt: TGTGCCAGCAGCCAAAGCGGGGGGGCTGCAGATACGCAGTATTTT

j_gene: TRBJ2-1
abundance: NA
v_gene: TRBV19
d_gene: NA
CDR3aa: CASSISLEAYNEQFF
CDR3nt: TGTGCCAGTAGTATTAGCCTTGAGGCCTACAATGAGCAGTTCTTC

j_gene: TRBJ2-4
abundance: NA
v_gene: TRBV27
d_gene: NA
CDR3aa: CASSLYHNGPLAKNIQYF
CDR3nt: TGTGCCAGCAGTCTCTACCATAATGGGCCCCTAGCCAAAAACATTCAGTACTTC

j_gene: TRBJ1-2
abundance: few
v_gene: TRBV6-1
d_gene: NA
CDR3aa: CASTNPRGTEYGYTF
CDR3nt: TGTGCCAGCACCAACCCCCGCGGGACCGAGTATGGCTACACCTTC

j_gene: TRBJ1-2
abundance: NA
v_gene: TRBV6-1
d_gene: NA
CDR3aa: CASSEGLGNYGYTF
CDR3nt: TGTGCCAGCAGTGAAGGGCTAGGGAACTATGGCTACACCTTC

j_gene: TRBJ2-1
abundance: NA
v_gene: TRBV10-3
d_gene: NA
CDR3aa: CAISEISGNEQFF
CDR3nt: TGTGCCATCAGTGAGATAAGCGGCAATGAGCAGTTCTTC

j_gene: TRBJ1-2
abundance: NA
v_gene: TRBV5-8
d_gene: NA
CDR3aa: CASSFAGASYGYTF
CDR3nt: TGTGCCAGCAGCTTCGCAGGGGCTTCCTATGGCTACACCTTC

j_gene: TRBJ2-3
abundance: NA
v_gene: TRBV10-2
d_gene: NA
CDR3aa: CASSDRGRGDTDTQYF
CDR3nt: TGCGCCAGCAGTGACAGGGGGAGGGGGGACACAGATACGCAGTATTTT

j_gene: TRBJ1-2
abundance: NA
v_gene: TRBV6-1
d_gene: TRBD1
CDR3aa: CASIPVDRAWGHTF
CDR3nt: TGTGCCAGCATCCCAGTGGACAGGGCTTGGGGGCACACCTTC

j_gene: TRBJ1-2
abundance: NA
v_gene: TRBV29-1
d_gene: NA
CDR3aa: CSVEDDQQGDYGYTF
CDR3nt: TGCAGCGTTGAAGACGACCAGCAAGGAGACTATGGCTACACCTTC

j_gene: TRBJ2-3
abundance: NA
v_gene: TRBV5-1
d_gene: TRBD2
CDR3aa: CASSPGLAGDTDTQYF
CDR3nt: TGCGCCAGCAGCCCCGGACTAGCGGGGGACACAGATACGCAGTATTTT

j_gene: TRBJ1-5
abundance: NA
v_gene: TRBV5-5
d_gene: NA
CDR3aa: CASSYLSGQPQHF
CDR3nt: TGTGCCAGCAGCTACCTAAGCGGCCAGCCCCAGCATTTT

j_gene: TRBJ2-1
abundance: NA
v_gene: TRBV11-3
d_gene: TRBD2
CDR3aa: CASSFAGGGAGNEQFF
CDR3nt: TGTGCCAGCAGCTTCGCAGGCGGGGGGGCCGGCAATGAGCAGTTCTTC

j_gene: TRBJ1-1
abundance: once
v_gene: TRBV7-9
d_gene: TRBD1
CDR3aa: CASSLALGQGTEAFF
CDR3nt: TGTGCCAGCAGCTTAGCATTAGGACAGGGGACTGAAGCTTTCTTT